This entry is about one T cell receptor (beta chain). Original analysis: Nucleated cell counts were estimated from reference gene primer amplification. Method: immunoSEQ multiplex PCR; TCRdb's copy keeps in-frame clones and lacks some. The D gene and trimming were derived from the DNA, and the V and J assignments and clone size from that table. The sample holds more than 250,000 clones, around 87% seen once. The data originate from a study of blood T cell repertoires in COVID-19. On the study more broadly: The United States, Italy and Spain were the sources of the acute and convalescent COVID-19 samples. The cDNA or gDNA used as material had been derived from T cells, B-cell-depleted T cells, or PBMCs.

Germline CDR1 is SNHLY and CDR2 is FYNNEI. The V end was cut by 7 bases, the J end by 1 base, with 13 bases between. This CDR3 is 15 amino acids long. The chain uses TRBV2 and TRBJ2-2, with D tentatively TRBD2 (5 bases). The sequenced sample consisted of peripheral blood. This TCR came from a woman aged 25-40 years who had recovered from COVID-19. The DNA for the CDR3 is TGTGCCAGCACGGAGGTTACGGGGAACACCGGGGAGCTGTTTTTT. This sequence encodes CASTEVTGNTGELFF. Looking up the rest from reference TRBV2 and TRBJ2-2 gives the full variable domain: EPEVTQTPSHQVTQMGQEVILRCVPISNHLYFYWYRQILGQKVEFLVSFYNNEISEKSEIFDDQFSVERPDGSNFTLKIRSTKLEDSAMYFCASTEVTGNTGELFFGEGSRLTVL.